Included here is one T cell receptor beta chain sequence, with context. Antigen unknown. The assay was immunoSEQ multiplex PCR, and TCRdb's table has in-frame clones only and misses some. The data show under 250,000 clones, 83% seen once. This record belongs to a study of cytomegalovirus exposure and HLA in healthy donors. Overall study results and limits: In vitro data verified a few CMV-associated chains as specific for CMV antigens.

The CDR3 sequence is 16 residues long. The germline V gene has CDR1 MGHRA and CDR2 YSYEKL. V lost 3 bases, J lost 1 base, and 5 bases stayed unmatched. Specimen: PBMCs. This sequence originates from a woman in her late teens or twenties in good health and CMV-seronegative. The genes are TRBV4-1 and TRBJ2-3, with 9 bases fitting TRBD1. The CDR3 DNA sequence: TGCGCCAGCAGCCAGAGGGACAGGGCTCGCACAGATACGCAGTATTTT. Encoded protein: CASSQRDRARTDTQYF.